The rows below give T cell receptor beta chains drawn from one sample of a study of T cells in Graves' hyperthyroidism and ophthalmopathy. A single record per CDR3 protein comes from TCRdb applying MiXCR to the multiplex PCR reads. The sample lists 600,000 to 700,000 distinct CDR3 sequences; about 14% were seen once. Material: blood. The receptors were gathered from a woman aged 35 to 49 with Graves' ophthalmopathy. CDR3s include the opening cysteine and the closing phenylalanine or tryptophan. D genes are given only for firm matches. Clone size is not always given. Where it is, it says once, few, many or a class for expanded clones.

j_gene	abundance	v_gene	d_gene	CDR3nt	CDR3aa
TRBJ1-3	few	TRBV30	NA	TGTGCCTGGACCATCACGGGGTTCTCTGGAAACACCATATATTTT	CAWTITGFSGNTIYF
TRBJ1-1	many	TRBV29-1	TRBD1	TGCAGCGTTGATGGTAGGACAGGGGGCGGCTACACTGAAGCTTTCTTT	CSVDGRTGGGYTEAFF
TRBJ2-7	many	TRBV28	TRBD2	TGTGCCAGCACAGCGGGGGACGGACCCTACGAGCAGTACTTC	CASTAGDGPYEQYF
TRBJ1-2	NA	TRBV7-2	NA	TGTGCCAGCAGCTCCTTCACTGCGGACTATGGCTACACCTTC	CASSSFTADYGYTF
TRBJ2-5	many	TRBV24-1	TRBD1	TGTGCCACCAGTGGCTCGGACAGGTCTTTGACCCAGTACTTC	CATSGSDRSLTQYF
TRBJ1-1	NA	TRBV20-1	NA	TGCAGTGCTCCCCGGCCAGGATGGGAGGTGGACACTGAAGCTTTCTTT	CSAPRPGWEVDTEAFF
TRBJ1-6	many	TRBV10-2	NA	TGCGCCAGCAGTGTATACAGGGATTCACCCCTCCACTTT	CASSVYRDSPLHF
TRBJ2-7	NA	TRBV30	NA	TGTGCCTGGACGGCCAGGGGTTTCTACGAGCAGTACTTC	CAWTARGFYEQYF
TRBJ2-2	many	TRBV29-1	NA	TGCAGCGTTCTTACGCTAAACACCGGGGAGCTGTTTTTT	CSVLTLNTGELFF
TRBJ2-2	NA	TRBV6-2/TRBV6-3	TRBD2	TGTGCCAGCAGTTACCCCCTAGAGCGGGAACATGAGGTGCTGTTTTTT	CASSYPLEREHEVLFF
TRBJ1-2	many	TRBV20-1	NA	TGCAGTGCTGGTACAGTTTCTAGTGGCTACACCTTC	CSAGTVSSGYTF
TRBJ2-5	few	TRBV5-1	NA	TGCGCCAGCAGCTTGGGGGGTCCGGGGCTGAGAGAGACCCAGTACTTC	CASSLGGPGLRETQYF
TRBJ1-1	many	TRBV14	NA	TGTGCCAGCAGCCGATTTTGGGGGTCCTTGAACACTGAAGCTTTCTTT	CASSRFWGSLNTEAFF
TRBJ1-1	many	TRBV6-6	NA	TGTGCCAGCAGCGTTGGAACAGGGAACACTGAAGCTTTCTTT	CASSVGTGNTEAFF
TRBJ2-5	many	TRBV10-3	NA	TGTGCCATCAGTGAGTCCCCGGGGATGGGAGAGACCCAGTACTTC	CAISESPGMGETQYF
TRBJ2-5	NA	TRBV6-1	TRBD1	TGTGCCAGCAGAAGGACAGGGATCAAAAAATCGGGAGAGACCCAGTACTTC	CASRRTGIKKSGETQYF
TRBJ2-5	NA	TRBV18	TRBD2	TGTGCCACCCTTCCCGGGACTACCCAAGAGACCCAGTACTTC	CATLPGTTQETQYF
TRBJ2-7	many	TRBV25-1	TRBD2	TGTGCCAGCAGTGACGCGGGAGCCTCAACCTACGAGCAGTACTTC	CASSDAGASTYEQYF
TRBJ1-1	many	TRBV28	NA	TGTGCCAGCATCTCCAACGCTGAAGCTTTCTTT	CASISNAEAFF
TRBJ2-7	many	TRBV2	TRBD1	TGTGCCAGCCGGGACAGGGCAGACTACGAGCAGTACTTC	CASRDRADYEQYF
TRBJ2-7	NA	TRBV6-1	TRBD1	TGTGCCAGCAGTCCCTCAGGGGGCATCTACGAGCAGTACTTC	CASSPSGGIYEQYF
TRBJ1-1	many	TRBV6-2/TRBV6-3	NA	TGTGCCAGCAGAGGTCATTCCGGGGAGAACACTGAAGCTTTCTTT	CASRGHSGENTEAFF
TRBJ2-2	once	TRBV14	NA	TGTGCCAGCAGCCTTAGGGGGAGTACGAACACCGGGGAGCTGTTTTTT	CASSLRGSTNTGELFF
TRBJ2-4	many	TRBV4-3	NA	TGCGCCAGCAGCCAAGGAGGAGCCAAAAACATTCAGTACTTC	CASSQGGAKNIQYF
TRBJ2-2	few	TRBV3-1	TRBD1	TGTGCCAGCAGCCAACCTGACAGGGCTAGCGGGGAGCTGTTTTTT	CASSQPDRASGELFF
TRBJ1-2	many	TRBV28	NA	TGTGCCTACAAAGACGGACCCTATGGCTACACCTTC	CAYKDGPYGYTF
TRBJ2-7	many	TRBV28	TRBD2	TGTGCCAGCAGTCTCATAGCGGGCGTAGGGGACGAGCAGTACTTC	CASSLIAGVGDEQYF
TRBJ2-7	many	TRBV24-1	TRBD2	TGTGCCACCAGTGACTCCGGGACTAGCGGCGAGCAGTACTTC	CATSDSGTSGEQYF
TRBJ1-3	few	TRBV19	NA	TGTGCCAGTAGTAAACAGGAGAGGCCTGGAAACACCATATATTTT	CASSKQERPGNTIYF
TRBJ1-1	NA	TRBV20-1	NA	TGCAGTGCTAGAGAAGGACGGACCTTGAACACTGAAGCTTTCTTT	CSAREGRTLNTEAFF
TRBJ1-1	many	TRBV7-2	NA	TGTGCCAGCAGCTTAGGACGGGCAGCCGGAGCTTTCTTT	CASSLGRAAGAFF
TRBJ1-6	NA	TRBV28	NA	TGTGCCAGCAGCTGGGGCAGTAATTCACCCCTCCACTTT	CASSWGSNSPLHF
TRBJ1-1	many	TRBV24-1	NA	TGTGCCACTGGGGGCACAGGCCACTATGAAATGAACACTGAAGCTTTCTTT	CATGGTGHYEMNTEAFF
TRBJ2-7	few	TRBV19	TRBD1	TGTGCCAGTAGTATAGATCTCGGGACAGGGATCTACGAGCAGTACTTC	CASSIDLGTGIYEQYF
TRBJ2-2	NA	TRBV6-2/TRBV6-3	TRBD2	TGTGCCAGCAGTACCCGACTAGCGGGATCGGGGGCCGGAGACACCGGGGAGCTGTTTTTT	CASSTRLAGSGAGDTGELFF
TRBJ2-2	few	TRBV6-1	TRBD2	TGTGCCAGCAGCCCCCTAGCGGGAGGAGTGTTTTGGGAGCTGTTTTTT	CASSPLAGGVFWELFF
TRBJ1-1	many	TRBV30	NA	TGTGCCTGGAGTGTACAGAATGAAGCTTTCTTT	CAWSVQNEAFF
TRBJ2-7	many	TRBV4-2	TRBD2	TGTGCCAGCAGCCTTAGCGGGAGATCGAACGAGCAGTACTTC	CASSLSGRSNEQYF
TRBJ1-2	many	TRBV24-1	TRBD1	TGTGCCACCAGTGATTCCGCGGACAGGGAGAATGGCTACACCTTC	CATSDSADRENGYTF
TRBJ1-1	NA	TRBV12-3/TRBV12-4	TRBD1	TGTGCCAGCAGTTTAAGGTCCGGAGGGGGCGGGGGCACTGAAGCTTTCTTT	CASSLRSGGGGGTEAFF
TRBJ2-7	NA	TRBV20-1	NA	TGCAGTGTAGTTGCGAGAGGGGCGTACGAGCAGTACTTC	CSVVARGAYEQYF
TRBJ1-1	many	TRBV19	NA	TGTGCCACCCACGACAGAGGGTCGGCTTTCTTT	CATHDRGSAFF
TRBJ2-5	many	TRBV6-2/TRBV6-3	NA	TGTGCCAGCAGTTCCACAGGCCTTGGAGAGACCCAGTACTTC	CASSSTGLGETQYF
TRBJ2-4	few	TRBV18	NA	TGTGCCAGCTCACCACGCATGGCGGACATTCAGTACTTC	CASSPRMADIQYF
TRBJ2-7	many	TRBV7-9	NA	TGTGCCAGCAGCCCCCCAGGAGCCGCCAGGGAAGAGCAGTACTTC	CASSPPGAAREEQYF
TRBJ2-7	few	TRBV20-1	NA	TGCAGTGACCGGAGGGGGAGCATCCGCGAGCAGTACTTC	CSDRRGSIREQYF
TRBJ2-2	few	TRBV20-1	TRBD2	TGCAGTGCTAGACCCCTAGCGGGAGTGGGCACCGGGGAGCTGTTTTTT	CSARPLAGVGTGELFF
TRBJ1-1	many	TRBV28	TRBD1	TGTGCCAGCAGTTTCACCCGACAGGGCCGGGCGAGGAACACTGAAGCTTTCTTT	CASSFTRQGRARNTEAFF
TRBJ2-5	many	TRBV12-3/TRBV12-4	TRBD1	TGTGCCAGCAGATCCCGGCAGGGGGTAGAGACCCAGTACTTC	CASRSRQGVETQYF
TRBJ1-2	many	TRBV7-2	NA	TGTGCCAGCAGCACTGCTGGGACCCAGGGGGGCTACACCTTC	CASSTAGTQGGYTF
TRBJ2-7	many	TRBV13	NA	TGTGCCAGCAGCTACCGGGACGGGCCCTACGAGCAGTACTTC	CASSYRDGPYEQYF
TRBJ2-7	many	TRBV5-1	TRBD1	TGCGCCAGCAGCTTTACCGGGACAGTCTCCTACGAGCAGTACTTC	CASSFTGTVSYEQYF
TRBJ2-5	many	TRBV7-9	NA	TGTGCCAGCAGCTTACAAAGCGGCGTCGGAGAGACCCAGTACTTC	CASSLQSGVGETQYF
TRBJ1-3	few	TRBV12-3/TRBV12-4	NA	TGTGCCAGCAGACAGGGTCTGGGTCGTCTGAAACGTAAAAACACCATATATTTT	CASRQGLGRLKRKNTIYF
TRBJ1-1	many	TRBV12-3/TRBV12-4	NA	TGTGCCAGCACTGACAGGACAATGAACACTGAAGCTTTCTTT	CASTDRTMNTEAFF
TRBJ2-2	NA	TRBV9	NA	TGTGCCAGCAGCCCTTTAGGACTAAGGAACACCGGGGAGCTGTTTTTT	CASSPLGLRNTGELFF
TRBJ2-2	many	TRBV28	NA	TGTGCCAGCAGCGGACAGTCGAACACCGGGGAGCTGTTTTTT	CASSGQSNTGELFF
TRBJ2-7	NA	TRBV19	TRBD1	TGTGCCAGTAGCCGACAGGGATCAAAGTACGAGCAGTACTTC	CASSRQGSKYEQYF
TRBJ2-2	many	TRBV13	TRBD2	TGTGCCAGCAGCCGCTTCCCGATAAGCGGAGCGGGAGAGGTGAACACCGGGGAGCTGTTTTTT	CASSRFPISGAGEVNTGELFF
TRBJ2-5	many	TRBV11-2	TRBD2	TGTGCCAGCAGCCCGGGAGGATTCCAAGAGACCCAGTACTTC	CASSPGGFQETQYF